The 18 T cell receptor beta chains below come from one sample, sequenced in a study of tumor-infiltrating lymphocytes in localized non-small cell lung cancer. Data came from immunoSEQ multiplex PCR; TCRdb stores just in-frame clones and leaves some out. In the table there are more than 15,000 clones, more than 65% of which are singletons. The specimen sequenced was lung tumor tissue. The source is a human donor with non-small cell lung cancer.

This clone was counted only a few times. This chain joins TRBV9 and TRBJ2-1; 9 positions agree with TRBD2. The germline gives CDR1 SGDLS, CDR2 YYNGEE. There are 16 residues in the CDR3. Germline trimming cut 4 bases from V and 5 bases from J; bases unmatched to any gene: 10. This CDR3 reads CASSPGGGRAHNEQFF. The DNA of the CDR3 is TGTGCCAGCAGCCCCGGGGGCGGGAGGGCTCACAATGAGCAGTTCTTC. Combining the CDR3 with reference TRBV9 and TRBJ2-1 gives the whole variable domain DSGVTQTPKHLITATGQRVTLRCSPRSGDLSVYWYQQSLDQGLQFLIQYYNGEERAKGNILERFSAQQFPDLHSELNLSSLELGDSALYFCASSPGGGRAHNEQFFGPGTRLTVL.

The CDR3 DNA reads as TGTGCCAGCAGCATGACATCCGGGGAGCAAGAGACCCAGTACTTC. Its protein product is CASSMTSGEQETQYF. J is TRBJ2-5 and V is TRBV11-3, with D possibly TRBD2 on 5 matching bases. Per the germline V gene, CDR1 is SGHNT and CDR2 is YENEEA. This CDR3 contains 15 residues. Trimming cost V 5 bases and J 2 bases, with 15 bases left between them.

The chain has TRBV18 and TRBJ1-1; no reliable D call. Germline CDR1 and CDR2: KGHSH and LQKENI. V lost 2 bases to trimming and J lost 4 bases, with 11 bases between them. This CDR3 region has 14 residues. CDR3 bases: TGTGCCAGCTCACCAGGCGGGGTGGGCACTGAAGCTTTCTTT. Residues: CASSPGGVGTEAFF.

The rearrangement links TRBV5-1 to TRBJ1-2; 8 nucleotides line up with TRBD1. CDR3 length equals 13 residues. Losses at the gene ends were 4 bases for V and 4 bases for J; bases not matched to a gene: 3. Germline CDR1 SGHRS, CDR2 YFSETQ. In DNA form, the CDR3 reads TGCGCCAGCAGCGGACAGGGACTCTATGGCTACACCTTC. Encoded protein: CASSGQGLYGYTF.

The V call is TRBV5-1, the J call TRBJ2-5; no firm D call. The better agreement between TRBJ2-7 and the DNA end casts doubt on the J call. The V gene's germline CDR1 is SGHRS and CDR2 YFSETQ. The CDR3 covers 12 residues. CDR3 bases: TGCGCCAGCAGCTTGACCTCCTACGAGCAGTACTTC. Translation gives CASSLTSYEQYF.

The chain joins TRBV5-4 to TRBJ2-7, with 7 nucleotides matching TRBD2. V lost 0 bases and J lost 0; bases outside the gene matches: 0. CDR1 and CDR2 from the germline V gene are SGHNT and YYREEE (reference sequence). The CDR3 runs to 14 residues. Written as DNA, the CDR3 is TGTGCCAGCAGCTTGGGGGGGGGCTCCTACGAGCAGTACTTC. Translated, it gives CASSLGGGSYEQYF.

This sequence joins TRBV7-2 and TRBJ1-1; D gene ambiguous. The V and J ends lost 5 bases and 0 bases respectively, with 7 bases between them. The CDR3 has 13 amino acids. Germline V gene sequence: CDR1 SGHTA, CDR2 FQGNSA. The CDR3 DNA sequence: TGTGCCAGCAGCCCGGGGTTGAACACTGAAGCTTTCTTT. It yields the protein CASSPGLNTEAFF.

This sequence joins TRBV2 and TRBJ2-5, with TRBD2 matching over 9 bases. V trimming: 5 bases; J trimming: 7 bases; junction bases outside the gene matches: 8. The CDR3 covers 14 residues. Germline CDR1 and CDR2: SNHLY and FYNNEI. In nucleotides, the CDR3 is TGTGCCAGCAGTCAAGGTAGCGGGGGCGGGACCCAGTACTTC. Translating it yields CASSQGSGGGTQYF. Together with reference TRBV2 and TRBJ2-5, the CDR3 gives the full variable domain: EPEVTQTPSHQVTQMGQEVILRCVPISNHLYFYWYRQILGQKVEFLVSFYNNEISEKSEIFDDQFSVERPDGSNFTLKIRSTKLEDSAMYFCASSQGSGGGTQYFGPGTRLLVL.

Only one count was recorded for this clone. V gene TRBV5-1 combines with J gene TRBJ2-2; TRBD1 aligns across 7 bases. This CDR3 has 20 residues. CDR1 is SGHRS, CDR2 YFSETQ, per germline. V dropped 0 bases and J dropped 0; count of bases not matched to a gene: 14. CDR3 nucleotide sequence: TGCGCCAGCAGCTTGGGCCCACCGACAGGGTCACTTTCGAACACCGGGGAGCTGTTTTTT. Translated, it gives CASSLGPPTGSLSNTGELFF.

The chain recombines TRBV11-3 with TRBJ2-1; D call uncertain. The V end lost 1 base, the J end lost 6 bases, and 7 bases lay between the germline ends. The germline gives CDR1 SGHNT, CDR2 YENEEA. The length of the CDR3 is 13 residues. The CDR3 coding sequence is TGTGCCAGCAGCTTAGGATTCGCCAATGAGCAGTTCTTC. The encoded protein is CASSLGFANEQFF.

The CDR3 is CSVAGGARTDTQYF. CDR3 nucleotides: TGCAGCGTTGCGGGAGGGGCCCGCACAGATACGCAGTATTTT. The rearrangement uses TRBV29-1 and TRBJ2-3; 8 bases are shared with TRBD2. After removal of 4 bases from V and 1 base from J, the junction contained 4 bases not matched to a gene. From germline, CDR1 is SQVTM and CDR2 ANQGSEA. CDR3 length: 14 amino acids.

The chain carries TRBV6-1 and TRBJ1-5; D is uncertain. V lost 3 bases, J lost 0 bases, and 6 bases lay in between. Germline V gene sequence: CDR1 MNHNS, CDR2 SASEGT. This CDR3 spans 14 amino acids. This CDR3 reads CASSEYNSNQPQHF. In DNA, the CDR3 is TGTGCCAGCAGTGAGTACAATAGCAATCAGCCCCAGCATTTT.

The chain joins TRBV25-1 to TRBJ2-7; D is unresolved. Trimming cost V 1 base and J 6 bases, with 13 bases left between them. This CDR3 comprises 14 residues. CDR1 is MGHDK and CDR2 is SYGVNS in the germline V gene. CDR3 nucleotide sequence: TGTGCCAGCAGTGAATCGGGCCCTGGCGGCGAGCAGTACTTC. Translated: CASSESGPGGEQYF.

This rearrangement joins TRBV9 to TRBJ1-1, with D unclear. Germline V CDR1 and CDR2: SGDLS, YYNGEE. Trimming took off 4 bases at V and 3 bases at J, with 19 bases between the two ends. This CDR3 region has 16 residues. The CDR3 here is CASSPLLVGSYTEAFF. The CDR3 bases are TGTGCCAGCAGCCCTTTATTAGTAGGTTCTTACACTGAAGCTTTCTTT.

The chain is built from TRBV7-2 and TRBJ1-3; 7 bases line up with TRBD1. The germline V gene has CDR1 SGHTA and CDR2 FQGNSA. CDR3 length: 16 residues. Unmatched junction bases numbered 12, after V lost 6 bases and J lost 4 bases. The CDR3 spells CASSYQTGTSGNTIYF. DNA of the CDR3: TGTGCCAGCAGTTACCAGACAGGGACTTCAGGAAACACCATATATTTT.

The chain uses TRBV10-2 and TRBJ1-5; 10 bases align to TRBD1. The CDR3 is 18 amino acids. Germline V gene sequence: CDR1 WSHSY, CDR2 SAAADI. V was clipped by 3 bases and J by 0 bases; unmatched bases: 8. The CDR3 nucleotides are TGCGCCAGCAGTGACCTGATCGGGACAGGGGTTAGCAATCAGCCCCAGCATTTT. Translated, it gives CASSDLIGTGVSNQPQHF.

This chain uses TRBV5-1 with TRBJ2-7, with 10 bases fitting TRBD1. This CDR3 region has 14 residues. V lost 6 bases to trimming and J lost 5 bases; unmatched junction nucleotides: 8. Germline CDR1 SGHRS, CDR2 YFSETQ. In DNA form, the CDR3 reads TGCGCCAGCAACCAGGGACAGGGGAGCCACGAGCAGTACTTC. This sequence encodes CASNQGQGSHEQYF.

The gene calls are TRBV28 and TRBJ2-7, with TRBD2 as a possible D gene (5 bases). V lost 3 bases, J lost 4 bases, and 16 bases lay in between. This CDR3 spans 15 amino acids. Germline V gene data show CDR1 as MDHEN and CDR2 as SYDVKM. CDR3 residues: CASSLGVSRGYEQYF. In DNA, the CDR3 is TGTGCCAGCAGTTTGGGAGTGTCGCGAGGATACGAGCAGTACTTC.